Given below is one T cell receptor (beta chain) in context. Its antigen is unidentified. This sample is part of a study of regulatory T cells in long-lasting Graves disease. Looking at the study overall: Under 3 months of antithyroid drugs had been taken by newly diagnosed Graves' patients.

The CDR3 spans 11 residues. The germline V gene encodes CDR1 SNHLY and CDR2 FYNNEI. Trimming pared 7 bases from V and 6 bases from J, leaving 6 bases between. Regarding the study as a whole: Newly diagnosed disease favored TRBV20-1 and TRBJ2-1 over persistent disease. Investigators studied peripheral blood only, not thyroid tissue.

The time point denotes: newly diagnosed GD, antithyroid drugs for less than 3 months. PBMC-extracted RNA yielded the TCR library. Both iRepertoire HTBI primers and Arm-PCR of CDR3 regions were used to build the TCR beta libraries. TCRdb reprocessed the multiplex PCR reads via MiXCR and lists one record per CDR3 protein. The sample consists of 300,000 to 400,000 distinct CDR3 sequences, 15% to 17% of them appearing once. J is TRBJ2-2 and V is TRBV2; D remains unclear. The specimen comprised peripheral blood mononuclear cells (PBMCs), sampled at new diagnosis, from a patient treated with antithyroid drugs. The TCR was taken from a female donor with Graves disease. CDR3 sequence reads: CASTLPGELFF. The CDR3 coding sequence is TGTGCCAGCACACTCCCCGGGGAGCTGTTTTTT.